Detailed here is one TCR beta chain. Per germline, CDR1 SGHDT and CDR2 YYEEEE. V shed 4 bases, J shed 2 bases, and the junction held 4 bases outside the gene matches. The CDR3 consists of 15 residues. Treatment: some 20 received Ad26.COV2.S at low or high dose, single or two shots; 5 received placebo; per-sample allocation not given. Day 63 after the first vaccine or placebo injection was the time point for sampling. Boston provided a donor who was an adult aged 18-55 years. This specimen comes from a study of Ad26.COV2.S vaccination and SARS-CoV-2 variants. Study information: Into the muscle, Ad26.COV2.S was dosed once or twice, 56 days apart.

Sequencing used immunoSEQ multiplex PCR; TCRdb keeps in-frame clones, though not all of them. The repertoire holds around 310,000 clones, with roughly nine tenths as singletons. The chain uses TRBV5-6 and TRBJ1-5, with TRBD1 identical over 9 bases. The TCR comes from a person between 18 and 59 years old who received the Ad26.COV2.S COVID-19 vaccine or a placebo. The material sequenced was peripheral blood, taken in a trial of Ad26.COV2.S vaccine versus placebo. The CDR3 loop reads CASSQDRGRNQPQHF. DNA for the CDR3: TGTGCCAGCAGCCAGGACAGGGGTCGCAATCAGCCCCAGCATTTT.